This T cell receptor (beta chain) was observed in a study of graft-versus-host responses after intestinal transplantation. Study as a whole: Grafts were multivisceral, liver-intestinal, or isolated intestinal. Uniformly, recipients were administered anti-thymocyte globulin induction with subsequent tacrolimus and steroids for 3 to 4 years. Regarding the study as a whole: Recipient marrow showed GvH clones, some seen first in ileum or blood. Circulating GvH clones peaking coincided with falling HvG clones soon after transplant.

Repertoires were generated with immunoSEQ multiplex PCR, while TCRdb's copy carries only in-frame clones and drops some. The sample lists 30,000 to 45,000 clones, 83% occurring once. Germline values: CDR1 SGHRS, CDR2 YFSETQ. The CDR3 is made up of 13 amino acids. Trimming took 3 bases from V and 7 from J, leaving 11 bases between them. A note on this clone: The target antigen is unknown.

This chain joins TRBV5-1 and TRBJ2-1; D call uncertain. The sequence was collected from a human patient who received an intestinal transplant, so some T cells may come from the graft donor. This specimen was PBMCs, taken 1,000 to 1,200 days after transplant. The CDR3 spells CASSSGGRNEQFF. The CDR3, as DNA: TGCGCCAGCAGCTCGGGTGGAAGGAATGAGCAGTTCTTC.